The 17 T cell receptor beta chains given below trace back to one sample, sequenced in a study of breast tumors, draining lymph nodes, adjacent tissues. TCRdb re-called the multiplex PCR reads through MiXCR, storing one row per CDR3 protein. The sample lists around 300,000 distinct CDR3 sequences; around 31% were seen once. The lymph nodes were axillary draining lymph nodes from breast cancer patients. The specimen sequenced was axillary lymph node tissue. The receptors here all came from a female donor with breast cancer. Some clones in this sample may be carry-over from other donors' samples.

J is TRBJ1-1 and V is TRBV20-1; D is ambiguous. The germline gives CDR1 DFQATT, CDR2 SNEGSKA (reference sequence). Trimming removed 6 bases from V and 8 bases from J, with 19 bases in between. The CDR3 totals 13 residues. The CDR3 sequence is CSAAGTLGFEAFF. CDR3 nucleotide sequence: TGCAGTGCCGCGGGCACCTTAGGTTTCGAAGCTTTCTTT.

This clonotype appeared many times. This chain connects TRBV7-2 to TRBJ1-4, with a possible D match to TRBD1 (6 bases). Per germline, CDR1 SGHTA and CDR2 FQGNSA. The CDR3 is 13 amino acids. V was clipped by 5 bases and J by 11 bases, with 15 bases between them. CDR3 in DNA: TGTGCCAGCAGCACCAAGGAGGGGGGGAAACTGTTTTTT. Translation gives CASSTKEGGKLFF. The full variable domain, completed using reference TRBV7-2 and TRBJ1-4, is GAGVSQSPSNKVTEKGKDVELRCDPISGHTALYWYRQSLGQGLEFLIYFQGNSAPDKSGLPSDRFSAERTGGSVSTLTIQRTQQEDSAVYLCASSTKEGGKLFFGSGTQLSVL.

At least ten counts were recorded for this clonotype. The rearrangement links TRBV9 to TRBJ2-3; D not resolved. In germline, CDR1 is SGDLS, CDR2 YYNGEE. This CDR3 region has 13 residues. The V and J ends lost 0 bases and 6 bases respectively, with 8 bases between them. The CDR3 loop is CASSVDSGDTQYF. The CDR3 DNA sequence: TGTGCCAGCAGCGTAGATAGTGGGGATACGCAGTATTTT.

Note on this clonotype: A much larger clone differs from this one at a single base, so this may be a read error. The chain couples TRBV6-6 to TRBJ1-2, with D perhaps matching TRBD1 (5 bases). The germline gives CDR1 MNHNY, CDR2 SVGAGI (reference sequence). CDR3 length: 11 residues. The CDR3 spells CASQGGYGHTF. Here the CDR3 DNA reads TGTGCCAGCCAGGGTGGGTATGGCCACACCTTC.

The chain is built from TRBV6-1 and TRBJ1-2, with D possibly TRBD1 on 5 matching bases. The CDR3 is 17 amino acids. V was cut by 4 bases and J by 6 bases, with 24 bases left in between. Germline CDR1 reads MNHNS; CDR2 reads SASEGT. The CDR3 DNA sequence: TGTGCCAGCAGTGCCCGCCAGGGAGTAAAGGAGTTAAATGGCTACACCTTC. Translation: CASSARQGVKELNGYTF.

The gene calls are TRBV29-1 and TRBJ1-2; 9 nucleotides agree with TRBD1. Germline CDR1 reads SQVTM; CDR2 reads ANQGSEA. Unmatched junction bases numbered 21, after V lost 3 bases and J lost 4 bases. CDR3 length: 19 amino acids. The CDR3 protein is CSVDEGGTGNIGMSYGYTF. The CDR3 coding sequence is TGCAGCGTTGATGAGGGGGGGACAGGGAATATAGGCATGAGCTATGGCTACACCTTC.

The rearrangement links TRBV20-1 to TRBJ1-4, with TRBD1 matching over 7 bases. After removal of 5 bases from V and 6 bases from J, the junction contained 12 bases not matched to a gene. Germline V gene data show CDR1 as DFQATT and CDR2 as SNEGSKA (reference sequence). There are 15 residues in the CDR3. The CDR3 nucleotides read TGCAGTGCTTCACGAACAGGGGAGCCTGATGAAAAACTGTTTTTT. Translation: CSASRTGEPDEKLFF.

This clonotype showed up many times. The J gene is TRBJ2-7, the V gene TRBV29-1, with a weak D call TRBD1 (6 bases). Trimming pared 6 bases from V and 6 bases from J, leaving 15 bases between. There are 12 residues in the CDR3. Germline CDR1 SQVTM, CDR2 ANQGSEA. The CDR3 loop reads CSVRTGWSEQYF. The CDR3 coding sequence is TGCAGCGTGAGAACAGGGTGGAGCGAGCAGTACTTC.

This clonotype was recorded many times. The rearrangement joins TRBV4-2 to TRBJ1-6, with D perhaps TRBD1 (6 bases). Germline-derived CDR1 and CDR2 are LGHNA and YNFKEQ. This CDR3 comprises 14 residues. The germline V and J ends were trimmed by 4 bases and 9 bases, with 13 bases remaining between them. This CDR3 is CASSPGADGSPLHF. In DNA form, the CDR3 reads TGTGCCAGCAGCCCAGGGGCGGATGGTTCACCCCTCCACTTT.

In this sample, this clonotype turned up a few times. A much larger clone differs from this one at a single base, so this may be a read error. The CDR3 spells CSASTRAGGATDTQYF. The CDR3 DNA reads TGCAGTGCTAGCACCCGGGCAGGGGGAGCCACAGATACGCAGTATTTT. The chain combines TRBV20-1 with TRBJ2-3, with 7 bases fitting TRBD1. This CDR3 is 16 amino acids long. Germline V gene lookup returns CDR1 DFQATT and CDR2 SNEGSKA (reference sequence). V shed 3 bases and J 2 bases; nucleotides not matched to a gene: 11.

The chain carries TRBV6-1 and TRBJ2-2, with 11 bases aligning to TRBD2. This CDR3 spans 15 amino acids. Germline CDR1 and CDR2: MNHNS and SASEGT. Losses at the gene ends were 6 bases for V and 3 bases for J; bases not matched to a gene: 3. CDR3: CASSGLAGHTGELFF. The DNA of the CDR3 is TGTGCCAGCAGCGGACTAGCGGGCCACACCGGGGAGCTGTTTTTT.

This clonotype showed up just a few times. A much bigger clone sits one base away, suggesting this may be a read error. Likely a read error: the CDR3 ends without its conserved phenylalanine or tryptophan. The V call is TRBV9, the J call TRBJ2-7; no firm D call. Trimming took 0 bases from V and 6 from J, leaving 10 bases between them. CDR3 length: 13 residues. The germline gives CDR1 SGDLS, CDR2 YYNGEE. The CDR3 reads CASSVGLTREQYS. For the CDR3, the DNA is TGTGCCAGCAGCGTAGGCCTGACGCGCGAGCAGTACTCC.

This clonotype came up many times. The chain is built from TRBV5-1 and TRBJ1-2; TRBD1 agrees at 7 bases. Germline CDR1 reads SGHRS; CDR2 reads YFSETQ. The CDR3 loop spans 14 amino acids. The V and J ends lost 7 bases and 7 bases, in that order; junction bases with no gene match: 13. The CDR3 region has the DNA TGCGCCAGCGGACTGACAGGGCAAGACGTTGGCTACACCTTC. It yields the protein CASGLTGQDVGYTF.

The V gene is TRBV3-1, the J gene TRBJ2-5, with 8 bases aligning to TRBD2. Trimming at V came to 1 base and at J to 3 bases, leaving 4 bases not matched to a gene. The CDR3 is made up of 15 amino acids. Germline values: CDR1 LGHDT, CDR2 YNNKEL (reference sequence). CDR3 residues: CASSQGAGGEETQYF. CDR3 nucleotides: TGTGCCAGCAGCCAAGGGGCGGGAGGAGAAGAGACCCAGTACTTC.

This clonotype has ten or more counts. The DNA of the CDR3 is TGTGCCTGGAGCGGACAGGGGGCTACCGCTCAGCCCCAGCATTTT. It specifies CAWSGQGATAQPQHF. This chain connects TRBV30 to TRBJ1-5; 11 bases align to TRBD1. The CDR3 sequence is 15 residues long. After removal of 3 bases from V and 6 bases from J, the junction contained 7 bases not matched to a gene. CDR1 and CDR2 from the germline V gene are GTSNPN and SVGIG (reference sequence).

The chain recombines TRBV2 with TRBJ1-3; D remains unclear. V was clipped by 4 bases and J by 3 bases, with 16 bases between them. CDR1 and CDR2 from the germline V gene are SNHLY and FYNNEI. This CDR3 region has 16 residues. The CDR3 nucleotides are TGTGCCAGCAGTGTATCGGCGGGGAGCAGTGGAAACACCATATATTTT. Translation gives CASSVSAGSSGNTIYF.

This chain links TRBV3-1 with TRBJ2-1; 9 positions agree with TRBD2. Germline CDR1 is LGHDT and CDR2 is YNNKEL (reference sequence). V was pared by 2 bases and J by 6 bases, with 8 bases of the junction left unmatched. This CDR3 is 16 amino acids long. The CDR3 DNA is TGTGCCAGCAGCCAACCTCTAGCGGGATCATTCAATGAGCAGTTCTTC. Translating it yields CASSQPLAGSFNEQFF.